The rows below give T cell receptor beta chains drawn from one sample of a study of OX40 agonist ivuxolimab in advanced cancers. Generated by immunoSEQ multiplex PCR, the TCRdb table keeps only in-frame clones and is missing some. The data contain about 70,000 clones, 92% of them seen just once; the ten biggest clones take up roughly 7.5%. The starting material was CD4+ or CD8+ T cells sorted from blood, obtained in a trial of the OX40 agonist ivuxolimab. The receptors originated from an adult with an advanced solid tumor such as melanoma, head and neck, liver or kidney cancer. The CDR3 runs from the conserved cysteine through the conserved F or W. Fields, in order: clone size, J gene, D gene, V gene, CDR3 protein, CDR3 DNA. D genes are given only for firm matches. Some rows mark clone size as missing; the rest say once, few, many or name a class of expanded clone.

>-|TRBJ2-7|-|TRBV12-5
CASGLQQESYEQYF
TGTGCTAGTGGTTTACAACAGGAGTCTTACGAGCAGTACTTC
>-|TRBJ2-5|-|TRBV27
CASVSRQAHQETQYF
TGTGCCAGCGTCAGCCGACAGGCACACCAAGAGACCCAGTACTTC
>-|TRBJ1-4|-|TRBV6-1
CASSEPYREGREKLFF
TGTGCCAGCAGTGAGCCCTACAGGGAAGGAAGAGAAAAACTGTTTTTT
>once|TRBJ2-3|-|TRBV11-2
CASSLELTDTQYF
TGTGCCAGCAGCTTGGAGTTGACAGATACGCAGTATTTT
>-|TRBJ1-4|-|TRBV28
CASSFQDTLPNEKLFF
TGTGCCAGCAGTTTCCAAGACACACTCCCTAATGAAAAACTGTTTTTT
>once|TRBJ2-6|-|TRBV7-9
CASSFAGSGANVLTF
TGTGCCAGCAGCTTTGCAGGCTCTGGGGCCAACGTCCTGACTTTC
>-|TRBJ1-1|-|TRBV12-5
CASGWDTLNTEAFF
TGTGCTAGTGGCTGGGACACCTTGAACACTGAAGCTTTCTTT
>-|TRBJ2-5|-|TRBV6-1
CASSEVLVGGPQETQYF
TGTGCCAGCAGTGAAGTATTGGTGGGGGGGCCTCAAGAGACCCAGTACTTC
>-|TRBJ1-2|-|TRBV9
CASSPAGDYGYTF
TGTGCCAGCAGCCCCGCCGGGGACTATGGCTACACCTTC
>-|TRBJ2-7|-|TRBV4-3
CASSQVEDPGYEQYF
TGCGCCAGCAGCCAAGTCGAGGATCCAGGCTACGAGCAGTACTTC
>-|TRBJ2-3|-|TRBV6-5
CASSPGSTDTQYF
TGTGCCAGCAGTCCAGGGAGCACAGATACGCAGTATTTT
>once|TRBJ2-3|-|TRBV7-2
CASSLEPRASSTDTQYF
TGTGCCAGCAGCTTAGAACCGAGGGCGTCCTCCACAGATACGCAGTATTTT
>-|TRBJ2-1|TRBD1|TRBV7-9
CASSLVGGQTYNEQFF
TGTGCCAGCAGCTTAGTAGGGGGCCAAACCTACAATGAGCAGTTCTTC
>-|TRBJ1-5|TRBD1|TRBV11-2
CASSLDWTGGQPQHF
TGTGCCAGCAGCTTAGACTGGACAGGGGGTCAGCCCCAGCATTTT
>-|TRBJ1-1|-|TRBV4-2
CASSQAGSTEAFF
TGTGCCAGCAGCCAAGCTGGGAGCACTGAAGCTTTCTTT
>-|TRBJ1-1|-|TRBV4-1
CASSQPGLLNTEAFF
TGCGCCAGCAGCCAACCAGGACTGCTGAACACTGAAGCTTTCTTT
>-|TRBJ2-1|TRBD2|TRBV30
CAGGLAGDNEQFF
TGTGCCGGCGGACTAGCGGGGGACAATGAGCAGTTCTTC
>-|TRBJ1-2|TRBD1|TRBV29-1
CSVDRGWDYGYTF
TGCAGCGTAGACAGGGGATGGGACTATGGCTACACCTTC
>-|TRBJ2-7|-|TRBV7-6
CASSLSAPYEQYF
TGTGCCAGCAGCTTAAGTGCCCCCTACGAGCAGTACTTC
>-|TRBJ1-2|TRBD1|TRBV2
CASSEAGQGTNYGYTF
TGTGCCAGCAGTGAAGCGGGACAGGGGACTAACTATGGCTACACCTTC
>-|TRBJ2-1|-|TRBV7-9
CASSSRLDYNEQFF
TGTGCCAGCAGCTCAAGGCTGGATTACAATGAGCAGTTCTTC
>-|TRBJ2-1|-|TRBV10-3
CAIREAGWDEQFF
TGTGCCATCAGGGAGGCAGGGTGGGATGAGCAGTTCTTC
>-|TRBJ1-1|TRBD1|TRBV19
CATTNPKGQGLSEAFF
TGTGCCACCACCAACCCTAAGGGACAGGGCCTATCTGAAGCTTTCTTT
>-|TRBJ1-2|-|TRBV27
CASSFGTAYGYTF
TGTGCCAGCAGTTTCGGGACGGCCTATGGCTACACCTTC
>-|TRBJ2-7|TRBD2|TRBV9
CASSPSGGGEQYF
TGTGCCAGCAGCCCTAGCGGGGGAGGTGAGCAGTACTTC
>-|TRBJ1-6|TRBD1|TRBV5-1
CASSSTGAGDSPLHF
TGCGCCAGCAGCAGCACAGGGGCGGGCGATTCACCCCTCCACTTT
>-|TRBJ2-7|-|TRBV2
CASLSVTYEQYF
TGTGCCAGCCTAAGCGTTACCTACGAGCAGTACTTC
>-|TRBJ2-5|-|TRBV11-2
CASSLGETQYF
TGTGCCAGCAGCTTAGGAGAGACCCAGTACTTC
>-|TRBJ2-5|-|TRBV6-6
CASSYGTGHETQYF
TGTGCCAGCAGTTACGGAACAGGGCACGAGACCCAGTACTTC
>-|TRBJ2-7|TRBD1|TRBV25-1
CASSVDREDEQYF
TGTGCCAGCAGTGTGGACAGGGAGGACGAGCAGTACTTC
>-|TRBJ1-4|-|TRBV7-6
CASSLAGGGELFF
TGTGCCAGCAGCCTCGCCGGGGGGGGAGAACTGTTTTTT
>-|TRBJ1-2|-|TRBV19
CASSLGQPAGYTF
TGTGCCAGTAGTTTAGGACAGCCAGCTGGCTACACCTTC
>-|TRBJ2-7|TRBD1|TRBV5-1
CASSLDTRTGYYEQYF
TGCGCCAGCAGCTTGGACACCAGGACAGGCTACTACGAGCAGTACTTC
>-|TRBJ1-1|-|TRBV5-4
CASSLSYGTEAFF
TGTGCCAGCAGCTTGTCGTATGGCACTGAAGCTTTCTTT
>-|TRBJ2-1|-|TRBV5-1
CASSLEHPVRGTWDEQFF
TGCGCCAGCAGCTTGGAACATCCGGTTCGAGGGACCTGGGATGAGCAGTTCTTC
>-|TRBJ2-5|-|TRBV4-3
CASSHIEQETQYF
TGCGCCAGCAGCCATATAGAGCAAGAGACCCAGTACTTC
>-|TRBJ2-1|TRBD2|TRBV13
CASSQPSGGGRSSYNEQFF
TGTGCCAGCAGTCAGCCTAGCGGGGGGGGCAGGAGCTCCTACAATGAGCAGTTCTTC
>-|TRBJ2-1|-|TRBV6-4
CASSDSSEGGYNEQFF
TGTGCCAGCAGTGACTCTAGCGAGGGCGGATACAATGAGCAGTTCTTC
>-|TRBJ2-7|TRBD1|TRBV7-2
CASSVTGGGYEQYF
TGTGCCAGCAGCGTAACAGGGGGTGGTTACGAGCAGTACTTC
>once|TRBJ1-1|-|TRBV29-1
CSVEGTGRRNTEAFF
TGCAGCGTTGAAGGCACAGGTAGGAGGAACACTGAAGCTTTCTTT
>few|TRBJ1-1|-|TRBV4-1
CASSPISRSTEAFF
TGCGCCAGCAGCCCGATATCCCGGTCCACTGAAGCTTTCTTT
>once|TRBJ2-1|-|TRBV9
CASSVVLGDSSYNEQFF
TGTGCCAGCAGCGTAGTGCTGGGGGACTCCTCCTACAATGAGCAGTTCTTC
>-|TRBJ2-7|TRBD1|TRBV13
CASSAQGVGEQYF
TGTGCCAGCAGCGCCCAGGGGGTGGGCGAGCAGTACTTC
>-|TRBJ2-7|-|TRBV2
CASSDYGGGYSYEQYF
TGTGCCAGCAGTGATTATGGTGGGGGTTACTCCTACGAGCAGTACTTC
>-|TRBJ1-2|-|TRBV29-1
CSVDLGLSYGYTF
TGCAGCGTTGATCTGGGGTTAAGCTATGGCTACACCTTC
>-|TRBJ2-5|TRBD2|TRBV4-3
CASSLLLAGAETQYF
TGCGCCAGCAGCCTGCTACTAGCGGGGGCGGAGACCCAGTACTTC
>-|TRBJ1-2|TRBD1|TRBV29-1
CSVGSGTDYGYTF
TGCAGCGTTGGGTCCGGGACAGACTATGGCTACACCTTC
>-|TRBJ1-2|-|TRBV7-9
CASSLLGDAYGYTF
TGTGCCAGCAGCTTATTGGGAGATGCCTATGGCTACACCTTC
>-|TRBJ1-1|-|TRBV5-5
CASSFTTGNTEAFF
TGTGCCAGCAGCTTTACCACCGGGAACACTGAAGCTTTCTTT
>few|TRBJ1-1|-|TRBV28
CASSSPGGNTEAFF
TGTGCCAGCAGTTCCCCGGGGGGGAACACTGAAGCTTTCTTT
>-|TRBJ2-7|-|TRBV13
CASSLGEESSYEQYF
TGTGCCAGCAGCTTAGGGGAGGAGAGCTCCTACGAGCAGTACTTC
>-|TRBJ2-3|-|TRBV6-4
CASSDRVGDTQYF
TGTGCCAGCAGTGACAGGGTCGGAGATACGCAGTATTTT
>-|TRBJ1-1|-|TRBV27
CASSFLGTEAFF
TGTGCCAGCAGTTTTTTGGGGACTGAAGCTTTCTTT
>-|TRBJ2-7|-|TRBV27
CASSWGSETYEQYF
TGTGCCAGCAGCTGGGGGTCTGAAACCTACGAGCAGTACTTC
>-|TRBJ2-2|TRBD1|TRBV10-3
CAISEPAGTGEVIRYTGELFF
TGTGCCATCAGTGAGCCGGCCGGGACAGGCGAAGTTATCCGCTACACCGGGGAGCTGTTTTTT